This record covers a single TCR beta chain. Some clones are missing from TCRdb's copy, which holds only in-frame ones; the method was immunoSEQ multiplex PCR. The sample has approximately 350,000 clones, 74% seen once. The data originate from a study of shared clonotypes between healthy human individuals. CDR3 length equals 15 residues. After removal of 0 bases from V and 4 bases from J, the junction contained 6 bases not matched to a gene. Per the germline V gene, CDR1 is GTSNPN and CDR2 is SVGIG (reference sequence). The sequence came from a man in his thirties or forties in good health. V gene TRBV30 combines with J gene TRBJ1-5; 7 nucleotides align to TRBD1. The sequenced material came from memory CD4+ T cells sorted from blood. Subset specified: CD45RA-negative fraction. The chain's CDR3 is CAWSVWTGPNQPQHF. In DNA, the CDR3 is TGTGCCTGGAGTGTGTGGACAGGTCCTAATCAGCCCCAGCATTTT.